Shown below are 15 T cell receptor beta chains from a single sample sequenced in a study of blood T cell repertoires in COVID-19. Sequencing was performed with immunoSEQ multiplex PCR; in TCRdb, only in-frame clones are kept and a portion is missing. The sample consists of under 170,000 clones, around 90% of them appearing once. Material for sequencing was peripheral blood. Source of these receptors: an older woman with active or convalescent COVID-19.

This clone came up once. This sequence joins TRBV7-8 and TRBJ2-1, with 10 positions matching TRBD2. The V gene's germline CDR1 is SGHVS and CDR2 FQNEAQ. The CDR3 runs 15 residues. V lost 5 bases to trimming and J lost 5 bases; unmatched junction nucleotides: 6. CDR3 coding DNA: TGTGCCAGCAGCCGAGCGGGGGGGGTAAACAATGAGCAGTTCTTC. It translates to CASSRAGGVNNEQFF.

J is TRBJ2-7 and V is TRBV28, with 7 bases lining up with TRBD2. Trimming cost V 7 bases and J 0 bases; bases outside gene matches: 18. The CDR3 runs to 18 residues. Germline V lookup: CDR1 MDHEN, CDR2 SYDVKM. Here the CDR3 reads CASTPKPIAGERSYEQYF. The CDR3 nucleotides are TGTGCCAGCACCCCAAAACCCATTGCGGGGGAACGCTCCTACGAGCAGTACTTC.

The chain uses TRBV9 and TRBJ1-3; no firm D call. Trimming cost V 0 bases and J 2 bases, with 9 bases left between them. The CDR3 sequence is 15 residues long. Germline lookup yields CDR1 SGDLS and CDR2 YYNGEE. CDR3 DNA: TGTGCCAGCAGCGTAGCTTGGGCAGCTGGAAACACCATATATTTT. Translation gives CASSVAWAAGNTIYF.

J is TRBJ1-4 and V is TRBV6-5; D is uncertain. CDR3 length equals 15 residues. Looked up from germline, CDR1 is MNHEY and CDR2 is SVGAGI. V lost 6 bases and J 2 bases, leaving 13 bases between the germline ends. The CDR3 nucleotides are TGTGCCAGCAGCAGACAAATTGCGACTAATGAAAAACTGTTTTTT. Translated: CASSRQIATNEKLFF.

The V gene is TRBV19, the J gene TRBJ2-5; the D gene is possibly TRBD1 (6 bases). V gave up 5 bases and J gave up 3 bases, with 13 bases separating them. This CDR3 region has 14 residues. The V gene's germline CDR1 is LNHDA and CDR2 SQIVND (reference sequence). The CDR3 protein is CASSDWQGKETQYF. CDR3 bases: TGTGCCAGTAGTGACTGGCAGGGGAAAGAGACCCAGTACTTC.

The chain employs TRBV14 and TRBJ2-2, with 13 bases fitting TRBD2. The germline V gene has CDR1 SGHDN and CDR2 FVKESK. With 4 bases clipped from V and 5 bases from J, the junction kept 4 bases outside the gene matches. This CDR3 is 16 amino acids long. CDR3 coding DNA: TGTGCCAGCAGCCTAAGGACTAGCGGGGGTACCGGGGAGCTGTTTTTT. Its protein product is CASSLRTSGGTGELFF.

The rearrangement uses TRBV7-6 and TRBJ2-6; no definite D call. In germline, CDR1 is SGHVS, CDR2 FNYEAQ. With 1 base removed from V and 0 bases from J, the gap between germline ends came to 7 bases. CDR3 length: 16 amino acids. CDR3 nucleotides: TGTGCCAGCAGCTTAGGAGAGGACTCTGGGGCCAACGTCCTGACTTTC. Protein product: CASSLGEDSGANVLTF.

The chain uses TRBV4-1 and TRBJ1-1; perhaps TRBD1 as D (6 bases). The germline V gene encodes CDR1 MGHRA and CDR2 YSYEKL. V was shortened by 0 bases and J by 0 bases, with 11 bases between the two germline ends. CDR3 length: 16 residues. Written as DNA, the CDR3 is TGCGCCAGCAGCCAAGACAGGGGAATGCTGAACACTGAAGCTTTCTTT. It yields the protein CASSQDRGMLNTEAFF.

The rearrangement links TRBV18 to TRBJ1-4; D remains ambiguous. This CDR3 region has 14 residues. Germline values: CDR1 KGHSH, CDR2 LQKENI. V was pared by 3 bases and J by 0 bases, with 5 bases between. In DNA form, the CDR3 reads TGTGCCAGCTCACCCCAGGCAACTAATGAAAAACTGTTTTTT. Residues: CASSPQATNEKLFF. The complete variable domain, with remaining parts taken from reference TRBV18 and TRBJ1-4, reads NAGVMQNPRHLVRRRGQEARLRCSPMKGHSHVYWYRQLPEEGLKFMVYLQKENIIDESGMPKERFSAEFPKEGPSILRIQQVVRGDSAAYFCASSPQATNEKLFFGSGTQLSVL.

The rearrangement uses TRBV9 and TRBJ2-2, with D perhaps matching TRBD2 (5 bases). This CDR3 comprises 15 residues. Germline loops: CDR1 SGDLS, CDR2 YYNGEE. The V end was cut by 2 bases, the J end by 5 bases, with 13 bases between. CDR3 nucleotide sequence: TGTGCCAGCAGCGTTTTGACTAATCCAACCGGGGAGCTGTTTTTT. It encodes CASSVLTNPTGELFF. The full variable domain, with the rest looked up from reference TRBV9 and TRBJ2-2, is DSGVTQTPKHLITATGQRVTLRCSPRSGDLSVYWYQQSLDQGLQFLIQYYNGEERAKGNILERFSAQQFPDLHSELNLSSLELGDSALYFCASSVLTNPTGELFFGEGSRLTVL.

This clone was counted only a few times. The chain is built from TRBV7-6 and TRBJ1-2; TRBD1 matches 7 bases. Unmatched junction bases numbered 9, after V lost 4 bases and J lost 7 bases. The CDR3 extends over 14 amino acids. The germline gives CDR1 SGHVS, CDR2 FNYEAQ. DNA for the CDR3: TGTGCCAGCAGCTCAGGAGGAGGGGGCCGTGGCTACACCTTC. The encoded protein is CASSSGGGGRGYTF.

This rearrangement joins TRBV5-8 to TRBJ1-1; D is possibly TRBD1 (5 bases). Looked up from germline, CDR1 is SGHTS and CDR2 is YDEGEE. The length of the CDR3 is 17 residues. V lost 2 bases and J lost 0, with 17 bases in between. This chain's CDR3 is CASSFRGSRSMNTEAFF. The CDR3 DNA follows: TGTGCCAGCAGCTTTCGGGGGTCTCGGTCCATGAACACTGAAGCTTTCTTT.

The V and J genes are TRBV6-2 or TRBV6-3 and TRBJ2-1, with 9 positions matching TRBD1. The CDR3 spans 16 residues. Trimming removed 3 bases from V and 8 bases from J; junction bases left unmatched: 11. From germline, CDR1 is MNHEY and CDR2 SVGEGT. The CDR3 DNA follows: TGTGCCAGCAGTTATAGTGGGACAGGGAATTCCGATGAGCAGTTCTTC. Amino acids: CASSYSGTGNSDEQFF.

The chain joins TRBV5-1 to TRBJ2-7, with D tentatively TRBD2 (6 bases). The length of the CDR3 is 15 residues. In germline, CDR1 is SGHRS, CDR2 YFSETQ. Trimming removed 6 bases at V and 7 bases at J, with 23 bases between. DNA of the CDR3: TGCGCCAGCACCCAGTACGAAGGAGGGCTGGGGGAGCAGTACTTC. Encoded protein: CASTQYEGGLGEQYF.

The chain employs TRBV5-1 and TRBJ2-4; a possible D gene is TRBD1 (6 bases). V lost 4 bases, J lost 6 bases, and 23 bases lay in between. The CDR3 covers 17 residues. Germline V lookup: CDR1 SGHRS, CDR2 YFSETQ. The CDR3 reads CASSRRPGAGDPNIQYF. The CDR3 DNA reads as TGCGCCAGCAGCCGAAGGCCTGGGGCAGGGGACCCAAACATTCAGTACTTC.